This T cell receptor (beta chain) emerged from a study of shared T cell receptors in the human thymus. The protocol was immunoSEQ multiplex PCR, while the TCRdb copy is restricted to in-frame clones and leaves out a portion. The profile shows 500,000 to 850,000 clones, about 87% of them singletons. Per the germline V gene, CDR1 is SGHAT and CDR2 is FQNNGV. CDR3 length: 16 amino acids. Germline trimming cut 6 bases from V and 7 bases from J; bases unmatched to any gene: 13. This sample was shared with a second study, whose subject was human thymus T cells. That work adds: Corrective surgery for congenital heart defects was being performed on the healthy Finnish infants who served as donors. Resected material from corrective heart surgery provided the thymus tissue analysed. Related research found strongly overlapping thymic repertoires in unrelated individuals.

Sequencing input: thymocytes. The receptor was isolated from a boy in the first two years of life with a congenital heart defect. V and J are TRBV11-2 and TRBJ2-1, with 9 positions matching TRBD1. CDR3 in amino acids: CASSRAGQGHSNEQFF. Here the CDR3 DNA reads TGTGCCAGCAGTCGTGCGGGACAGGGTCATAGTAATGAGCAGTTCTTC.